Below are 8 T cell receptor beta chains sequenced from a single sample in a study of shared clonotypes between healthy human individuals (dated by TCRdb to about 2020). Library creation used the immunoSEQ multiplex PCR assay. TCRdb mirrors the immuneACCESS table, restricted to in-frame sequences. Some clones are absent from its copies; in checked studies, under half trace to an unresolved V gene, and the reason for the others is unknown. The sample table holds 470,000 or so clones, of which approximately 84% were seen once. Approximately 12% of the sample comes from the top ten. The sequencing sample was made of PBMCs. The receptors come from a woman aged 40 to 50 in good health. Some clones in this sample may be carry-over from other donors' samples.

The chain is built from TRBV6-5 and TRBJ1-1; 7 bases match TRBD1. Losses at the gene ends were 7 bases for V and 7 bases for J; bases not matched to a gene: 6. CDR3 length: 12 amino acids. From germline, CDR1 is MNHEY and CDR2 SVGAGI. DNA of the CDR3: TGTGCCAGCAAAGGGCCAGGGGGTGAAGCTTTCTTT. The encoded protein is CASKGPGGEAFF.

This rearrangement joins TRBV30 to TRBJ2-5, with TRBD1 as a possible D gene (6 bases). V lost 0 bases and J 5 bases, leaving 13 bases between the germline ends. The CDR3 contains 14 residues. Germline lookup yields CDR1 GTSNPN and CDR2 SVGIG (reference sequence). The CDR3 region is CAWSVRGSPETQYF. CDR3 bases: TGTGCCTGGAGTGTCAGGGGATCTCCGGAGACCCAGTACTTC.

V and J are TRBV7-2 and TRBJ1-4; D is uncertain. The CDR3 runs to 13 residues. Germline V gene data show CDR1 as SGHTA and CDR2 as FQGNSA. Trimming left V 2 bases short and J 5 bases short, with 6 bases between. This chain's CDR3 is CASSLQRNEKLFF. The CDR3 DNA is TGTGCCAGCAGCTTACAGAGAAATGAAAAACTGTTTTTT.

The CDR3 bases are TGTGCCAGCTCACCACGGGTTGACACCGATCAGCCCCAGCATTTT. This codes for CASSPRVDTDQPQHF. J is TRBJ1-5 and V is TRBV18; D remains unclear. V lost 1 base, J lost 5 bases, and 12 bases lay in between. Germline V gene lookup returns CDR1 KGHSH and CDR2 LQKENI. The CDR3 has 15 amino acids.

This clone was observed many times. Other DNA sequences within the sample encode an identical CDR3. The chain links TRBV15 to TRBJ2-1; no reliable D call. V lost 0 bases and J lost 8, with 5 bases in between. Germline loops: CDR1 LNHNV, CDR2 YYDKDF (reference sequence). This CDR3 region has 12 residues. The CDR3 protein is CATSRDEDEQFF. CDR3 coding DNA: TGTGCCACCAGCAGAGATGAGGATGAGCAGTTCTTC.

The V call is TRBV7-3, the J call TRBJ2-5; D uncertain. Deletions cut 2 bases from V and 1 base from J, with 8 bases between. Germline lookup yields CDR1 SGHTA and CDR2 FQGTGA. The length of the CDR3 is 14 residues. The CDR3 protein is CASSLVGSQETQYF. CDR3 bases: TGTGCCAGCAGCTTAGTCGGATCCCAAGAGACCCAGTACTTC. The whole variable domain, filled in from reference TRBV7-3 and TRBJ2-5, reads GAGVSQTPSNKVTEKGKYVELRCDPISGHTALYWYRQSLGQGPEFLIYFQGTGAADDSGLPNDRFFAVRPEGSVSTLKIQRTERGDSAVYLCASSLVGSQETQYFGPGTRLLVL.

This chain joins TRBV29-1 and TRBJ2-3; TRBD2 matches 8 bases. Per the germline V gene, CDR1 is SQVTM and CDR2 is ANQGSEA. The length of the CDR3 is 16 residues. Unmatched junction bases numbered 12, after V lost 3 bases and J lost 4 bases. CDR3 sequence (DNA): TGCAGCGTTGAGGAGTATGCTAGCGGGCCGGCAGATACGCAGTATTTT. Translated: CSVEEYASGPADTQYF.

In DNA form, the CDR3 reads TGTGCCAGCTCCCCCAGTTACACGAACACCGGGGAGCTGTTTTTT. Amino acids: CASSPSYTNTGELFF. The chain carries TRBV18 and TRBJ2-2; D is uncertain. V was clipped by 6 bases and J by 0 bases, with 11 bases between them. Looked up from germline, CDR1 is KGHSH and CDR2 is LQKENI. This CDR3 has 15 residues.